This TCR beta chain was obtained from a study of T cells expressing NK-cell markers. Study-wide results and limits: The leading position in the CD3+CD56-NKG2C+ fraction of several donors also went to these clonotypes.

Making the TCR beta cDNA relied on 5'RACE template switching with UMIs. TCRdb re-called the 5' RACE reads; every CDR3 protein appears as one record, without DNA. The listing contains 400,000 or so distinct CDR3 sequences. This CDR3 is built from 14 residues. The germline CDR1 and CDR2 sequences are DFQATT and SNEGSKA (reference sequence). Comment on this clonotype: No antigen is known for it.

Sequenced: blood T cells: a sorted CD56 or NKG2C T cell subset, CD4+ or CD8+ T cells, or bulk PBMC T cells (not recorded which). The clonotype was recovered from a woman between 50 and 59 years old in good health. The rearrangement links TRBV20-1 to TRBJ2-7; TCRdb names TRBD1, which stays unverified in the absence of DNA. The chain's CDR3 is CSATPAGTSYEQYF.